The present TCR beta chain was sequenced within a study of blood T cells in healthy people across ages. Points from the study as a whole: Because donor CMV status was unknown, expanded clonotype changes were possibly confounded.

The use of a sample-barcoded 5' primer and a J-beta primer mix characterized a second PCR of about 7 to 12 cycles. TCRdb analysed the 5' RACE reads with MiXCR anew, one entry per CDR3 protein. The sample carries about 680,000 distinct CDR3 sequences, approximately 49% recorded once. For this clonotype: The target antigen is unknown.

V was pared by 2 bases and J by 0 bases, with 4 bases between. The CDR3 sequence is 12 residues long. The germline V gene encodes CDR1 DFQATT and CDR2 SNEGSKA (reference sequence). The sample comprised blood. The sequence was obtained from a woman in her sixties or seventies in good health. The chain is built from TRBV20-1 and TRBJ2-5; D gene ambiguous. As DNA, the CDR3 is TGCAGTGCTAGACTGTACCAAGAGACCCAGTACTTC. Translating it yields CSARLYQETQYF.